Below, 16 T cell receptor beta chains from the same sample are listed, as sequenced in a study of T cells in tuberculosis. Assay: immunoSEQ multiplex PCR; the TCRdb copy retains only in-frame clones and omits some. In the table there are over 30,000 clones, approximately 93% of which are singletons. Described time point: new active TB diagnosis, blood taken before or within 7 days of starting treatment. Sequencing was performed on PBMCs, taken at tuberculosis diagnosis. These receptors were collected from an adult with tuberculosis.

The CDR3 spells CASTGLAEANTGELFF. DNA for the CDR3: TGTGCCAGCACCGGACTAGCGGAAGCGAACACCGGGGAGCTGTTTTTT. The chain joins TRBV2 to TRBJ2-2, with 10 bases aligning to TRBD2. The germline V gene encodes CDR1 SNHLY and CDR2 FYNNEI. Losses at the gene ends were 7 bases for V and 0 bases for J; bases not matched to a gene: 5. The CDR3 sequence is 16 residues long.

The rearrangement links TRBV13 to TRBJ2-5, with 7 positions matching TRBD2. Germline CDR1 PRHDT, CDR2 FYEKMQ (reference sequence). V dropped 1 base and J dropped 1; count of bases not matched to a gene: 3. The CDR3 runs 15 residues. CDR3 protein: CASSLAGGLQETQYF. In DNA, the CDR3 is TGTGCCAGCAGCTTAGCGGGGGGACTCCAAGAGACCCAGTACTTC.

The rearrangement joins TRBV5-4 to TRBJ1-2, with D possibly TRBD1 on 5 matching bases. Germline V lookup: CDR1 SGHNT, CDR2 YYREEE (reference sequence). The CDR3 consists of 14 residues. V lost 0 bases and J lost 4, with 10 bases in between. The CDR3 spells CASSLGGLGYGYTF. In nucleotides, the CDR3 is TGTGCCAGCAGCTTGGGGGGCCTGGGCTATGGCTACACCTTC.

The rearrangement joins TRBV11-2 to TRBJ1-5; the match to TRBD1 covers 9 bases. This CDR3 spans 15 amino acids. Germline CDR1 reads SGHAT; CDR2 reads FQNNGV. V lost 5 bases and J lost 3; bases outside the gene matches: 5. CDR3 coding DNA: TGTGCCAGCAGCGGAGGGACAGGGATCAATCAGCCCCAGCATTTT. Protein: CASSGGTGINQPQHF.

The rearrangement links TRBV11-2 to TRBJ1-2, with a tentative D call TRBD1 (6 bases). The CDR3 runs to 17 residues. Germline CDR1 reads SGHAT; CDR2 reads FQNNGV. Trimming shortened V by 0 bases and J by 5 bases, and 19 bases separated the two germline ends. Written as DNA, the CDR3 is TGTGCCAGCAGCTTAGATCGAGGGACAACTATTGGGTATGGCTACACCTTC. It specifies CASSLDRGTTIGYGYTF.

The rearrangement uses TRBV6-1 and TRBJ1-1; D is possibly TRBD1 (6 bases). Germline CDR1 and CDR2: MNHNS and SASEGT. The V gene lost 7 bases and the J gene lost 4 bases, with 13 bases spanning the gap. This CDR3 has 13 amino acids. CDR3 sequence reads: CASTRQEFTEAFF. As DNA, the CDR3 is TGTGCCAGCACTCGACAGGAGTTCACTGAAGCTTTCTTT.

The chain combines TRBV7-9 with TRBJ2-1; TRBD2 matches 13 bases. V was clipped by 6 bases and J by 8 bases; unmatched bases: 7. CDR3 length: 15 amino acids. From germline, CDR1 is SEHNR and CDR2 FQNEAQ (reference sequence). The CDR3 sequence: CASSTTSGRFDEQFF. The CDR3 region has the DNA TGTGCCAGCAGTACGACTAGCGGGAGGTTCGATGAGCAGTTCTTC.

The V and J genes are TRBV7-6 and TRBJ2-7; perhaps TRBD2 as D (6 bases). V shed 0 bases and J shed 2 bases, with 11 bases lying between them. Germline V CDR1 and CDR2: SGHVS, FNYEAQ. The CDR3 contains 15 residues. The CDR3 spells CASSLAGGAAYEQYF. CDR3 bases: TGTGCCAGCAGCTTAGCGGGCGGGGCCGCCTACGAGCAGTACTTC.

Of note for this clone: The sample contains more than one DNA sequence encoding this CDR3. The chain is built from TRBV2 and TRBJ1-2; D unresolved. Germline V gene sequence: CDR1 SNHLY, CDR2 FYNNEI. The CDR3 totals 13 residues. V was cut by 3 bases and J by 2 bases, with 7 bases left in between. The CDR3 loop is CASSETRNYGYTF. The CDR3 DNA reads TGTGCCAGCAGTGAGACTCGGAACTATGGCTACACCTTC.

CDR3 sequence reads: CASSPLGQGPYEQYF. CDR3 nucleotides: TGTGCCAGCAGCCCTCTCGGACAGGGCCCCTACGAGCAGTACTTC. The chain carries TRBV7-8 and TRBJ2-7; 8 bases agree with TRBD1. V gave up 5 bases and J gave up 2 bases; unmatched junction bases: 8. The CDR3 runs 15 residues. Germline V CDR1 and CDR2: SGHVS, FQNEAQ.

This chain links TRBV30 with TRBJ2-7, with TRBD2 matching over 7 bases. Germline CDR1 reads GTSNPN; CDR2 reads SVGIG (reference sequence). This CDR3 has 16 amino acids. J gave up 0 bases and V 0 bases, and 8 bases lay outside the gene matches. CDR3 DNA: TGTGCCTGGAGTGTCGACGGGAGGCCGATCTCCTACGAGCAGTACTTC. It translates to CAWSVDGRPISYEQYF.

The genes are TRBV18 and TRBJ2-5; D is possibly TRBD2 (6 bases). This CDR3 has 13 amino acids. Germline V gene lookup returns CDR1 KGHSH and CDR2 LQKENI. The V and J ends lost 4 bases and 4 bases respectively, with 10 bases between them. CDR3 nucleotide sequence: TGTGCCAGCTCACTGGAGGGAGTAGAGACCCAGTACTTC. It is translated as CASSLEGVETQYF.

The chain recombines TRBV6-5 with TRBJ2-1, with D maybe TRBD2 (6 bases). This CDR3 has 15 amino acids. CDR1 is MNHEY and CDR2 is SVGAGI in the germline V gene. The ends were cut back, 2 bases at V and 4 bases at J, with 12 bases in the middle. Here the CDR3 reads CASSYGRGGYNEQFF. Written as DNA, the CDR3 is TGTGCCAGCAGTTACGGGCGGGGAGGTTACAATGAGCAGTTCTTC.

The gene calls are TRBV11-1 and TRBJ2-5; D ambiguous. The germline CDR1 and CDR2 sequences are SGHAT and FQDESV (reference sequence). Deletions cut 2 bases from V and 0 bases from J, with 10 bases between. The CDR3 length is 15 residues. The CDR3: CASSLSVLHQETQYF. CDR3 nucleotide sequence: TGTGCCAGCAGCTTATCGGTTCTACACCAAGAGACCCAGTACTTC.

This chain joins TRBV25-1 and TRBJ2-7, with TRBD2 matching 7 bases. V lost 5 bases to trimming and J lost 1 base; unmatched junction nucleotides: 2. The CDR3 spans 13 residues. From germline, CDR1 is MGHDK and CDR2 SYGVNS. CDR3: CASSLGGSYEQYF. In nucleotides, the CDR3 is TGTGCCAGCAGTCTCGGGGGGTCCTACGAGCAGTACTTC.

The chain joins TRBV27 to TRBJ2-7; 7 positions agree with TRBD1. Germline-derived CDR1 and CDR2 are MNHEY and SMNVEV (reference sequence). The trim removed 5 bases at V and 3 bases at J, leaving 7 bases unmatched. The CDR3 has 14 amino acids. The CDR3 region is CASSPQGIGYEQYF. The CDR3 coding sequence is TGTGCCAGCAGTCCACAGGGGATAGGCTACGAGCAGTACTTC.